The 25 T cell receptor beta chains presented below share a single source sample, sequenced in a study of cytomegalovirus exposure and HLA in healthy donors. PCR amplification relied on 60 Vbeta primers (plus 13 Jbeta primers). Here immunoSEQ multiplex PCR was the method, and the copy in TCRdb shows in-frame clones only, minus some. The repertoire has fewer than 110,000 clones, roughly 70% of them found once; the top ten carry about 10%. Sequencing used PBMCs. All receptors derive from a man between 45 and 60 years old in good health and CMV-seronegative.

V is TRBV30 and J is TRBJ1-1; D gene unclear. V lost 5 bases and J lost 5, with 9 bases in between. Germline V gene sequence: CDR1 GTSNPN, CDR2 SVGIG (reference sequence). The CDR3 sequence is 11 residues long. The CDR3 DNA reads as TGTGCCTGGGGTTGGCGGACTGAAGCTTTCTTT. Its protein product is CAWGWRTEAFF.

Comment on this clone: Compared with germline, one end of the junction differs, possibly owing to a read error. The chain couples TRBV5-1 to TRBJ2-7, with 9 bases that match TRBD2. This CDR3 is 15 amino acids long. Germline values: CDR1 SGHRS, CDR2 YFSETQ. The CDR3 sequence is CASSGGGALYYEQYF. The CDR3 DNA follows: TGTGCCAGCAGCGGCGGGGGGGCTCTATATTACGAGCAGTACTTC.

The gene calls are TRBV28 and TRBJ1-3; D is perhaps TRBD1 (6 bases). The CDR3 has 16 residues. V shed 5 bases and J shed 0 bases, with 14 bases lying between them. Looked up from germline, CDR1 is MDHEN and CDR2 is SYDVKM. In DNA form, the CDR3 reads TGTGCCAGCAGTGGACGGGGGGGCTACTCTGGAAACACCATATATTTT. Protein product: CASSGRGGYSGNTIYF.

The chain links TRBV2 to TRBJ2-5; TRBD2 agrees at 8 bases. Germline V gene data show CDR1 as SNHLY and CDR2 as FYNNEI. V was clipped by 2 bases and J by 7 bases; unmatched bases: 6. The CDR3 extends over 14 amino acids. In nucleotides, the CDR3 is TGTGCCAGCAGTGAACAAGCGGGGGCGGTGACCCAGTACTTC. Its translation is CASSEQAGAVTQYF.

The chain recombines TRBV15 with TRBJ1-2, with TRBD1 matching 10 bases. V lost 5 bases to trimming and J lost 5 bases; unmatched junction nucleotides: 8. From germline, CDR1 is LNHNV and CDR2 YYDKDF (reference sequence). This CDR3 contains 15 residues. The CDR3 nucleotides are TGTGCCACCAGCCCCGGGACAGGGGCACGGTATGGCTACACCTTC. Translated, it gives CATSPGTGARYGYTF.

The chain employs TRBV9 and TRBJ1-6; D is perhaps TRBD1 (6 bases). V dropped 5 bases and J dropped 8 bases, with 14 bases sitting between them. The CDR3 is 14 residues long. Per the germline V gene, CDR1 is SGDLS and CDR2 is YYNGEE. CDR3 nucleotide sequence: TGTGCCAGCAGTCTCACAGGGATAGATTCACCCCTCCACTTT. Translating it yields CASSLTGIDSPLHF.

V usage is TRBV7-8 and J usage is TRBJ1-2, with 9 bases identical to TRBD1. V gave up 5 bases and J gave up 6 bases; unmatched junction bases: 10. Looked up from germline, CDR1 is SGHVS and CDR2 is FQNEAQ. The CDR3 is 15 amino acids. The CDR3 loop is CASSKSPNRGHGYTF. Here the CDR3 DNA reads TGTGCCAGCAGCAAGTCCCCTAACAGGGGGCATGGCTACACCTTC.

This chain joins TRBV6-5 and TRBJ1-2; D may be TRBD1 (6 bases). Trimming left V 4 bases short and J 7 bases short, with 19 bases between. Per germline, CDR1 MNHEY and CDR2 SVGAGI. The CDR3 extends over 15 amino acids. CDR3 amino acids: CASSFGQYIRGGYTF. CDR3 nucleotides: TGTGCCAGCAGTTTTGGACAGTATATAAGGGGTGGCTACACCTTC.

This clone was seen more than once but under ten times. CDR3 DNA sequence: TGTGCCAGCAGCTCCCCCCAGGGGGCGGTTGTAAGCACTGAAGCTTTCTTT. Protein: CASSSPQGAVVSTEAFF. V is TRBV9 and J is TRBJ1-1; 8 bases agree with TRBD1. CDR3 length: 17 amino acids. The J segment lost 4 bases and the V segment lost 4 bases, leaving 15 bases of the junction unmatched. CDR1 and CDR2 (germline): SGDLS, YYNGEE.

The V and J genes are TRBV6-6 and TRBJ1-1; no firm D call. The V gene's germline CDR1 is MNHNY and CDR2 SVGAGI (reference sequence). This CDR3 is built from 16 residues. Trimming shortened V by 6 bases and J by 1 base, and 18 bases separated the two germline ends. The chain's CDR3 is CASSTNPGWGNTEAFF. In nucleotides, the CDR3 is TGTGCCAGCAGCACCAACCCGGGGTGGGGGAACACTGAAGCTTTCTTT.

The chain joins TRBV6-5 to TRBJ2-5, with a possible D match to TRBD1 (5 bases). The end of the DNA is better explained by TRBJ2-7, so the J call may be wrong. From germline, CDR1 is MNHEY and CDR2 SVGAGI. The CDR3 extends over 15 amino acids. This CDR3 is CASSYSGAGPREQYF. DNA for the CDR3: TGTGCCAGCAGTTACTCTGGGGCCGGGCCGCGCGAGCAGTACTTC.

The gene calls are TRBV5-6 and TRBJ1-5; 7 nucleotides align to TRBD1. The J segment lost 5 bases and the V segment lost 3 bases, leaving 2 bases of the junction unmatched. This CDR3 spans 13 amino acids. The germline V gene encodes CDR1 SGHDT and CDR2 YYEEEE. CDR3 in amino acids: CASSWGQYQPQHF. Written as DNA, the CDR3 is TGTGCCAGCAGCTGGGGACAGTATCAGCCCCAGCATTTT.

The chain is built from TRBV11-2 and TRBJ2-1, with 7 bases matching TRBD2. The CDR3 length is 16 residues. Germline V CDR1 and CDR2: SGHAT, FQNNGV. Trimming removed 6 bases from V and 0 bases from J; junction bases left unmatched: 8. CDR3 residues: CASRTARGFSYNEQFF. The CDR3, as DNA: TGTGCCAGCAGAACGGCGCGGGGGTTCTCCTACAATGAGCAGTTCTTC.

This clone has just one count. CDR3 nucleotides: TGCAGCGTTGTGACAGGGGTTACCAATGAGCAGTTCTTC. Protein: CSVVTGVTNEQFF. The chain joins TRBV29-1 to TRBJ2-1, with 8 bases that match TRBD1. Germline lookup yields CDR1 SQVTM and CDR2 ANQGSEA. With 4 bases clipped from V and 6 bases from J, the junction kept 5 bases outside the gene matches. The CDR3 consists of 13 residues.

DNA of the CDR3: TGTGCCAGCAGTGAACGGTTCAGGGGCTACACCTTC. It is translated as CASSERFRGYTF. The chain has TRBV2 and TRBJ1-2; D is uncertain. The CDR3 has 12 residues. Trimming stripped 2 bases from V and 8 bases from J, with 9 bases between. Germline CDR1 reads SNHLY; CDR2 reads FYNNEI. Variable domain in full (rest from reference TRBV2 and TRBJ1-2): EPEVTQTPSHQVTQMGQEVILRCVPISNHLYFYWYRQILGQKVEFLVSFYNNEISEKSEIFDDQFSVERPDGSNFTLKIRSTKLEDSAMYFCASSERFRGYTFGSGTRLTVV.

The gene calls are TRBV29-1 and TRBJ2-1, with 7 bases identical to TRBD1. After removal of 0 bases from V and 3 bases from J, the junction contained 2 bases not matched to a gene. From germline, CDR1 is SQVTM and CDR2 ANQGSEA. This CDR3 region has 14 residues. The CDR3 DNA reads as TGCAGCGTTGAAGATCGACAGGGCTACAATGAGCAGTTCTTC. This codes for CSVEDRQGYNEQFF.

The genes are TRBV5-1 and TRBJ2-5; 9 bases match TRBD1. The CDR3 sequence is 15 residues long. The V segment lost 2 bases and the J segment 9 bases; nucleotides outside the gene matches: 11. CDR1 SGHRS and CDR2 YFSETQ come from the germline V gene. The CDR3: CASSLSGTGKVAQYF. DNA of the CDR3: TGCGCCAGCAGCTTATCTGGGACAGGGAAAGTGGCCCAGTACTTC.

This clone was found many times. The chain combines TRBV6-5 with TRBJ2-3; 11 bases are a match to TRBD2. Trimming at V came to 4 bases and at J to 5 bases, leaving 2 bases not matched to a gene. This CDR3 region has 14 residues. The germline CDR1 and CDR2 sequences are MNHEY and SVGAGI. The CDR3, as DNA: TGTGCCAGCAGTTTCGGACTAGCGGGAGATACGCAGTATTTT. It specifies CASSFGLAGDTQYF.

The rearrangement uses TRBV6-5 and TRBJ1-1, with a possible D match to TRBD1 (6 bases). Germline V gene sequence: CDR1 MNHEY, CDR2 SVGAGI. The CDR3 runs 14 residues. The V end lost 11 bases, the J end lost 3 bases, and 19 bases lay between the germline ends. The CDR3 reads CAVGGQITDTEAFF. The CDR3 DNA follows: TGTGCCGTCGGAGGACAGATTACTGACACTGAAGCTTTCTTT.

In this sample, this clone turned up a few times. CDR3 sequence: CASSQGSRTNYGYTF. The CDR3 DNA reads TGCGCCAGCAGCCAAGGGAGTAGGACTAACTATGGCTACACCTTC. The chain has TRBV4-3 and TRBJ1-2, with D unclear. The CDR3 consists of 15 residues. Germline-derived CDR1 and CDR2 are LGHNA and YSLEER. V lost 1 base and J lost 0, with 9 bases in between.

The chain links TRBV4-1 to TRBJ2-7, with TRBD2 matching over 7 bases. CDR3 length equals 14 residues. Per germline, CDR1 MGHRA and CDR2 YSYEKL. The ends lost 2 bases at V and 5 bases at J; junction bases unmatched: 6. In DNA, the CDR3 is TGCGCCAGCAGCCAAAACCCCCGGGGGGACGAGCAGTACTTC. Translation: CASSQNPRGDEQYF.

CDR3 bases: TGTGCCAGCAGCGTTGCCCCGGCGGGGTCCTTCAATTTCGTTCAAGAGACCCAGTACTTC. Encoded protein: CASSVAPAGSFNFVQETQYF. V gene TRBV9 combines with J gene TRBJ2-5; perhaps TRBD2 as D (6 bases). V lost 2 bases and J lost 2, with 28 bases in between. This CDR3 region has 20 residues. Germline CDR1 SGDLS, CDR2 YYNGEE.

V gene TRBV7-2 combines with J gene TRBJ2-3, with D tentatively TRBD1 (5 bases). The CDR3 contains 16 residues. V lost 5 bases to trimming and J lost 6 bases, with 21 bases between them. Germline CDR1 is SGHTA and CDR2 is FQGNSA. CDR3 nucleotides: TGTGCCAGCAGCCCCAGCCTTGCGTCACAGGTGGATACGCAGTATTTT. Protein product: CASSPSLASQVDTQYF.

This clone turned up a few times. J is TRBJ1-2 and V is TRBV7-9; no clear D gene. In germline, CDR1 is SEHNR, CDR2 FQNEAQ (reference sequence). The CDR3 consists of 15 residues. Trimming pared 6 bases from V and 6 bases from J, leaving 20 bases between. The DNA for the CDR3 is TGTGCCAGCAGGTCCTCGATGCGGTCTGCAGATGGCTACACCTTC. Its protein product is CASRSSMRSADGYTF.

V and J are TRBV2 and TRBJ1-2, with D maybe TRBD1 (5 bases). This CDR3 contains 14 residues. Per the germline V gene, CDR1 is SNHLY and CDR2 is FYNNEI. The V end lost 3 bases, the J end lost 8 bases, and 16 bases lay between the germline ends. CDR3 protein: CASSEIGGSGGYTF. The CDR3 DNA reads as TGTGCCAGCAGTGAGATCGGGGGTTCCGGAGGCTACACCTTC.